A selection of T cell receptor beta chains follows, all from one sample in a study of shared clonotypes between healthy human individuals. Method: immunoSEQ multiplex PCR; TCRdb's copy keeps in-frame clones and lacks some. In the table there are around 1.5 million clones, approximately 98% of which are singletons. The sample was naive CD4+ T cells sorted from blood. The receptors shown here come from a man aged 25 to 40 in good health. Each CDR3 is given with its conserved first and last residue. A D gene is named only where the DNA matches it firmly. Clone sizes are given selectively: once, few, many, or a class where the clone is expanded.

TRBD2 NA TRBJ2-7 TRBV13 CASSKGLAGLPYEQYF TGTGCCAGCAGCAAGGGACTAGCGGGTTTACCCTACGAGCAGTACTTC
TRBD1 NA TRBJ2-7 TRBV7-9 CASSKTGYEQYF TGTGCCAGCAGCAAGACAGGGTACGAGCAGTACTTC
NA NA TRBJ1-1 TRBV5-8 CASSSGTHMNTEAFF TGTGCCAGCAGCTCCGGGACACACATGAACACTGAAGCTTTCTTT
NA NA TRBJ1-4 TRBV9 CASSVVGDSEKLFF TGTGCCAGCAGCGTAGTAGGGGATAGCGAAAAACTGTTTTTT
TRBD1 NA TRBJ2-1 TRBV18 CASSTLGTGGNEQFF TGTGCCAGCTCAACACTAGGGACAGGGGGGAATGAGCAGTTCTTC
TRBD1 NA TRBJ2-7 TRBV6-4 CATKKEIGGTYEQYF TGTGCCACCAAAAAAGAGATAGGGGGCACCTACGAGCAGTACTTC
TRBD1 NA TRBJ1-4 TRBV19 CASSTGTGWDEKLFF TGTGCCAGTAGTACTGGGACAGGGTGGGATGAAAAACTGTTTTTT
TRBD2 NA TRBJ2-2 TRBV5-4 CASSSIAGGTGGELFF TGTGCCAGCAGCTCGATAGCGGGAGGGACGGGCGGGGAGCTGTTTTTT
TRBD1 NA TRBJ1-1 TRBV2 CASPRIDRGTEAFF TGTGCCAGCCCCCGGATTGACAGGGGGACTGAAGCTTTCTTT
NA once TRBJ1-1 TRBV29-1 CSVIKGTEAFF TGCAGCGTTATTAAGGGGACTGAAGCTTTCTTT
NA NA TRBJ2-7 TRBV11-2 CASSLAGTYEQYF TGTGCCAGCAGCTTAGCAGGGACCTACGAGCAGTACTTC
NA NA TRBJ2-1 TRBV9 CASSVLHGSSYNEQFF TGTGCCAGCAGCGTACTCCATGGGAGCTCCTACAATGAGCAGTTCTTC
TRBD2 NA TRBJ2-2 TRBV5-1 CASSAGLAGGSGELFF TGCGCCAGCAGCGCGGGACTAGCGGGAGGTTCCGGGGAGCTGTTTTTT
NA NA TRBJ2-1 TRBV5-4 CASSLVGPMSEQFF TGTGCCAGCAGCTTGGTGGGGCCAATGAGTGAGCAGTTCTTC
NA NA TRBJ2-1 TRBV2 CASTLVPFYNEQFF TGTGCCAGCACCTTAGTTCCTTTCTACAATGAGCAGTTCTTC
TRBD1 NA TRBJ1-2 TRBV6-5 CASRDRGNGYTF TGTGCCAGCAGAGACAGGGGTAATGGCTACACCTTC
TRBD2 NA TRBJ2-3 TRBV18 CASSPGSGSVVSTDTQYF TGTGCCAGCTCACCCGGTAGCGGGAGTGTCGTCAGCACAGATACGCAGTATTTT
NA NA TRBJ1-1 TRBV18 CASSSTVSMNTEAFF TGTGCCAGCTCCTCAACGGTCAGCATGAACACTGAAGCTTTCTTT
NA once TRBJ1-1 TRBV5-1 CASSHTRMWVSTEAFF TGCGCCAGCAGCCATACACGTATGTGGGTCAGCACTGAAGCTTTCTTT
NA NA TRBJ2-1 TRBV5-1 CASSFDLNEQFF TGCGCCAGCAGCTTTGACTTGAATGAGCAGTTCTTC
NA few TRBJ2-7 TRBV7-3 CASSITGGVSEQYF TGTGCCAGCAGCATAACTGGCGGAGTGAGCGAGCAGTACTTC
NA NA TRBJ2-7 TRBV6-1 CASSAMVFDYEQYF TGTGCCAGCAGTGCGATGGTGTTCGATTACGAGCAGTACTTC
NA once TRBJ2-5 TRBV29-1 CSVEVGPTQYF TGCAGCGTTGAAGTAGGACCGACCCAGTACTTC
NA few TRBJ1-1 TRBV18 CASGGAMNTEAFF TGTGCCAGCGGGGGAGCCATGAACACTGAAGCTTTCTTT
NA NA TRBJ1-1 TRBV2 CASTRGTLEAFF TGTGCCAGCACGAGGGGAACCCTTGAAGCTTTCTTT
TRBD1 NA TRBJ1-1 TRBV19 CASSTTGRSFF TGTGCCAGTAGTACGACAGGGAGGTCTTTCTTT
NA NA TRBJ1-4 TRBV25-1 CASRFLNEKLFF TGTGCCAGCAGATTTCTTAATGAAAAACTGTTTTTT
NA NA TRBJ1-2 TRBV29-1 CSVELYYGYTF TGCAGCGTTGAGCTTTACTATGGCTACACCTTC
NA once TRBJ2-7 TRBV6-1 CASSTHLPYEQYF TGTGCCAGCAGCACACACCTCCCCTACGAGCAGTACTTC
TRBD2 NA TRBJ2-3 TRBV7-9 CASSLPLAGGADTQYF TGTGCCAGCAGCCTCCCACTAGCGGGAGGTGCAGATACGCAGTATTTT
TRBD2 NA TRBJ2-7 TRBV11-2 CASSPSGVTMKEQYF TGTGCCAGCAGCCCCAGCGGGGTCACGATGAAAGAGCAGTACTTC
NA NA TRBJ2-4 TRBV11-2 CASSPRDHIVNKNIQYF TGTGCCAGCAGCCCTCGGGACCATATCGTAAACAAAAACATTCAGTACTTC
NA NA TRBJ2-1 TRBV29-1 CSVEGRSSYNEQFF TGCAGCGTTGAAGGCAGGAGCTCCTACAATGAGCAGTTCTTC
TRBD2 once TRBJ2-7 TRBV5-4 CASSLGGLAGGPLNEQYF TGTGCCAGCAGTCTCGGTGGACTAGCGGGAGGGCCTCTCAACGAGCAGTACTTC
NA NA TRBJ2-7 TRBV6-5 CASSRDSYEQYF TGTGCCAGCAGCAGGGACTCCTACGAGCAGTACTTC
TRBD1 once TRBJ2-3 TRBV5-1 CASSIGTATDTQYF TGCGCCAGCAGCATCGGGACAGCCACAGATACGCAGTATTTT
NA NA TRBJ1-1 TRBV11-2 CASSLDGDNEAFF TGTGCCAGCAGCTTAGATGGGGACAATGAAGCTTTCTTT
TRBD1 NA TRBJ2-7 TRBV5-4 CASSFDPGQGVEQYF TGTGCCAGCAGCTTCGATCCTGGACAGGGTGTCGAGCAGTACTTC
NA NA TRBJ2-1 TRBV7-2 CASSLQFNEQFF TGTGCCAGCAGCTTACAATTCAATGAGCAGTTCTTC
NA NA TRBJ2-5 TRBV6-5 CASSKPGLTVHF TGTGCCAGCAGTAAACCGGGACTTACAGTTCACTTC
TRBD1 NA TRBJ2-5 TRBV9 CASSFTGAEKTQYF TGTGCCAGCAGCTTCACAGGGGCCGAAAAGACCCAGTACTTC
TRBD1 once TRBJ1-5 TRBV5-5 CASSRDRDQPQHF TGTGCCAGCTCTAGGGACAGGGATCAGCCCCAGCATTTT
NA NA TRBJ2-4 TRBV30 CAWRTPRGKNIQYF TGTGCCTGGAGGACACCCCGGGGCAAAAACATTCAGTACTTC
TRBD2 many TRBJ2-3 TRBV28 CASSFPSGRSTDTQYF TGTGCCAGCAGTTTCCCTAGCGGGAGGAGCACAGATACGCAGTATTTT
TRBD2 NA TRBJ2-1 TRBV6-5 CASSSSRGLAYNEQFF TGTGCCAGCAGTTCCTCCCGGGGACTAGCGTACAATGAGCAGTTCTTC
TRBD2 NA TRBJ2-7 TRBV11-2 CASSLEASRPGLAGVQYF TGTGCCAGCAGCTTAGAGGCTAGCAGGCCCGGACTAGCGGGAGTGCAGTACTTC
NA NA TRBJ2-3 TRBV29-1 CSVGGQGSSTDTQYF TGCAGCGTTGGGGGGCAGGGATCGAGCACAGATACGCAGTATTTT
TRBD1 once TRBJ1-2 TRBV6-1 CATKAQGGNYGYTF TGTGCCACCAAAGCACAGGGGGGGAACTATGGCTACACCTTC
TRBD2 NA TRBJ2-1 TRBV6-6 CASRPRMRERHEQFF TGTGCCAGCAGACCCCGGATGCGGGAGCGGCATGAGCAGTTCTTC
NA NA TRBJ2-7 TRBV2 CASSASRGGEQYF TGTGCCAGCAGTGCGTCCCGGGGCGGCGAGCAGTACTTC
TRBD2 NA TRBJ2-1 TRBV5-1 CASTTLAGSSYNEQFF TGCGCCAGCACGACGCTAGCGGGAAGTAGCTACAATGAGCAGTTCTTC
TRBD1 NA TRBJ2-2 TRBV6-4 CASRRGQGANTGELFF TGTGCCAGCAGGAGGGGACAGGGGGCGAACACCGGGGAGCTGTTTTTT
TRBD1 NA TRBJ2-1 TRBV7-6 CASSSTGGGYNEQFF TGTGCCAGCAGCTCCACAGGGGGTGGCTACAATGAGCAGTTCTTC